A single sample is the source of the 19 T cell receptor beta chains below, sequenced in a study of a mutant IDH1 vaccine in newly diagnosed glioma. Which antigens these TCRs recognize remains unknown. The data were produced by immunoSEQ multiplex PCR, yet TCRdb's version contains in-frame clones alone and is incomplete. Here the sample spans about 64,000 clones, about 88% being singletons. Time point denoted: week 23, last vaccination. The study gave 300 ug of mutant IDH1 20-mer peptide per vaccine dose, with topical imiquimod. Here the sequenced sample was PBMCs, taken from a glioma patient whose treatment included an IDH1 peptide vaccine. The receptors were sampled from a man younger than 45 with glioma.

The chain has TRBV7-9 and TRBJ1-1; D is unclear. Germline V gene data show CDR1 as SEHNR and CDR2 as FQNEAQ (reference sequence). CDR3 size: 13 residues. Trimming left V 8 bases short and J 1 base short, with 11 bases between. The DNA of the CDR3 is TGTGCCAGCGCTCTCGGCTCGAACACTGAAGCTTTCTTT. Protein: CASALGSNTEAFF.

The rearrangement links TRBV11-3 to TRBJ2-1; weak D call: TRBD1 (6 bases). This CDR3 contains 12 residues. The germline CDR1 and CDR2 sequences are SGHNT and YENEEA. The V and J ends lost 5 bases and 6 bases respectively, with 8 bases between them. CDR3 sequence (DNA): TGTGCCAGCAGCAAGGACAGCAATGAGCAGTTCTTC. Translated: CASSKDSNEQFF.

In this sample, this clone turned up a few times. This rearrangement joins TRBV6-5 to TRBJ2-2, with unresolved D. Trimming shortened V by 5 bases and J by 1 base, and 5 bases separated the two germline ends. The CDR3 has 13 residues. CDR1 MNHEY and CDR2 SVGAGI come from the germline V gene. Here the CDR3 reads CASSTQNTGELFF. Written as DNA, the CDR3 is TGTGCCAGCAGTACCCAGAACACCGGGGAGCTGTTTTTT.

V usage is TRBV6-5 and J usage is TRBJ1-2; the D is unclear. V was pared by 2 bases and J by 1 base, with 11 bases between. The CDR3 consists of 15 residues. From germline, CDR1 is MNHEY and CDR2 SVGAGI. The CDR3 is CASSYRIQSNYGYTF. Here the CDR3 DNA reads TGTGCCAGCAGTTACCGAATTCAGAGTAACTATGGCTACACCTTC.

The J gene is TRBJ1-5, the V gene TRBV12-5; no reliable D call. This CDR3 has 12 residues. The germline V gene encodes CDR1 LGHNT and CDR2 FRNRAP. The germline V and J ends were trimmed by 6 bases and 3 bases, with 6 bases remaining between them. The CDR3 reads CASGYTNQPQHF. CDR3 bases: TGTGCTAGTGGATATACCAATCAGCCCCAGCATTTT.

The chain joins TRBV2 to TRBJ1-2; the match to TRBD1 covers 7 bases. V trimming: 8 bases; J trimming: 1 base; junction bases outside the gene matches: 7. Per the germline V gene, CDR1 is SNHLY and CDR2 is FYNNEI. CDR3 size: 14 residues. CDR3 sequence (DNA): TGTGCCAGCTTTATGACAGGGTATAACTATGGCTACACCTTC. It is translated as CASFMTGYNYGYTF.

Written as DNA, the CDR3 is TGTGCCAGCAGCTTGGGTCCCTCGGGCAATCAGCCCCAGCATTTT. Its translation is CASSLGPSGNQPQHF. The gene calls are TRBV5-8 and TRBJ1-5, with D uncertain. With 0 bases removed from V and 2 bases from J, the gap between germline ends came to 9 bases. CDR1 SGHTS and CDR2 YDEGEE come from the germline V gene. The CDR3 totals 15 residues.

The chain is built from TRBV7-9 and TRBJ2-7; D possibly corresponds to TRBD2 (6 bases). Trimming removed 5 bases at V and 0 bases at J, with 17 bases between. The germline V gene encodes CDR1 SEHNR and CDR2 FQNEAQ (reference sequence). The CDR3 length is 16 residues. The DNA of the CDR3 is TGTGCCAGCAGCCCCAGAGGGGACTCGCCCTCCTACGAGCAGTACTTC. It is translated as CASSPRGDSPSYEQYF. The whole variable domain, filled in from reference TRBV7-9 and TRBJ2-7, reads DTGVSQNPRHKITKRGQNVTFRCDPISEHNRLYWYRQTLGQGPEFLTYFQNEAQLEKSRLLSDRFSAERPKGSFSTLEIQRTEQGDSAMYLCASSPRGDSPSYEQYFGPGTRLTVT.

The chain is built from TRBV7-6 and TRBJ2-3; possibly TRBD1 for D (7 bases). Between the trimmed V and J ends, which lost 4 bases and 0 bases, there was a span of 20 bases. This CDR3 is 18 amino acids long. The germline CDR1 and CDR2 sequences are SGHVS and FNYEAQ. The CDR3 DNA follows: TGTGCCAGCAGCTCTTATTCTAAGCCAGGGGGGAGCACAGATACGCAGTATTTT. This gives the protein CASSSYSKPGGSTDTQYF.

The CDR3 DNA is TGTGCCAGTAGTTTAGCGGGGGGCTCCTACGAGCAGTACTTC. It codes for CASSLAGGSYEQYF. The J gene is TRBJ2-7, the V gene TRBV19; 10 bases map to TRBD2. This CDR3 is built from 14 residues. Looked up from germline, CDR1 is LNHDA and CDR2 is SQIVND (reference sequence). V trimming: 5 bases; J trimming: 0 bases; junction bases outside the gene matches: 1.

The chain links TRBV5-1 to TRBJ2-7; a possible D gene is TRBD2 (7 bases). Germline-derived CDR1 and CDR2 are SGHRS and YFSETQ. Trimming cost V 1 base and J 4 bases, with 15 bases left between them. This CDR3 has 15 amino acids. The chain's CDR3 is CASSLQSGGGYEQYF. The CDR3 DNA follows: TGCGCCAGCAGCTTGCAGTCGGGGGGCGGGTACGAGCAGTACTTC.

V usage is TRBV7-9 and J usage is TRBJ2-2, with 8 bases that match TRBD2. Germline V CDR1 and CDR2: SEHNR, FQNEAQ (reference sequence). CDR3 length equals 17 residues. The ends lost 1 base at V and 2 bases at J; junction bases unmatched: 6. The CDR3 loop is CASSLVSGGPNTGELFF. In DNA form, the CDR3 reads TGTGCCAGCAGCTTAGTGAGCGGGGGCCCAAACACCGGGGAGCTGTTTTTT.

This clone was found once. The CDR3 is CASSSGGQGSGNTIYF. DNA for the CDR3: TGTGCCAGCTCATCAGGGGGCCAGGGCTCTGGAAACACCATATATTTT. This chain uses TRBV18 with TRBJ1-3, with 8 bases aligning to TRBD1. The germline gives CDR1 KGHSH, CDR2 LQKENI. The V and J ends lost 5 bases and 0 bases, in that order; junction bases with no gene match: 6. The CDR3 is made up of 16 amino acids.

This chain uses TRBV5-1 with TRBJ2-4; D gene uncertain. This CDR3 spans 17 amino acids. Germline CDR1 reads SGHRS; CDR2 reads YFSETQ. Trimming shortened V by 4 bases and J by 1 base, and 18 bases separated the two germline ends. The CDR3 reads CASSGSTLNYAKNIQYF. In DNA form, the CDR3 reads TGCGCCAGCAGCGGATCGACTCTCAACTACGCCAAAAACATTCAGTACTTC.

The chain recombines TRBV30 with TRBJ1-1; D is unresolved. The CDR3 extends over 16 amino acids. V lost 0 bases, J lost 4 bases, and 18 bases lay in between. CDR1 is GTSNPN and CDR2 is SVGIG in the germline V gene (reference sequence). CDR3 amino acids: CAWSVPRSWMSTEAFF. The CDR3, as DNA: TGTGCCTGGAGTGTTCCCCGGAGTTGGATGAGCACTGAAGCTTTCTTT.

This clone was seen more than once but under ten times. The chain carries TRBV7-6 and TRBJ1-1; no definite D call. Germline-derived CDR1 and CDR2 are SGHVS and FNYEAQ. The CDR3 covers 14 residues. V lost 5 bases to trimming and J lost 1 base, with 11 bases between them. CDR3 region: CASSPHPGNTEAFF. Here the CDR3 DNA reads TGTGCCAGCAGCCCTCACCCCGGGAACACTGAAGCTTTCTTT.

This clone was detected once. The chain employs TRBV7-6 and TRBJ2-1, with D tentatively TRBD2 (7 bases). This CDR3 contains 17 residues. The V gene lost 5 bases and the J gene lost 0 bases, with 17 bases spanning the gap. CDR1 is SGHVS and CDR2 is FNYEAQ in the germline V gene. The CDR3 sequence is CASSLGGGLSSYNEQFF. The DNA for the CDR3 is TGTGCCAGCAGCCTAGGGGGGGGGTTAAGCTCCTACAATGAGCAGTTCTTC. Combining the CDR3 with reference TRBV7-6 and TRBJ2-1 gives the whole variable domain GAGVSQSPRYKVTKRGQDVALRCDPISGHVSLYWYRQALGQGPEFLTYFNYEAQQDKSGLPNDRFSAERPEGSISTLTIQRTEQRDSAMYRCASSLGGGLSSYNEQFFGPGTRLTVL.

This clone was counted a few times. CDR3 region: CASSRQEREKLFF. The CDR3 DNA reads as TGTGCCAGCTCACGACAGGAGAGGGAAAAACTGTTTTTT. V and J are TRBV18 and TRBJ1-4, with D perhaps TRBD1 (6 bases). Looked up from germline, CDR1 is KGHSH and CDR2 is LQKENI. There are 13 residues in the CDR3. Between the trimmed V and J ends, which lost 4 bases and 8 bases, there was a span of 11 bases.

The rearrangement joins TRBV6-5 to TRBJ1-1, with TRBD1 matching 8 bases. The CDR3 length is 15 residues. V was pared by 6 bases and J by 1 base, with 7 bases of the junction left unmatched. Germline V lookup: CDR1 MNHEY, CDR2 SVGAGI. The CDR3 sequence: CASRRTGTGNTEAFF. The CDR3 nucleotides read TGTGCCAGCAGGCGAACCGGGACAGGGAACACTGAAGCTTTCTTT.